This TCR beta chain was sequenced for a study of regulatory T cells in long-lasting Graves disease. Looking at the study overall: Antithyroid drug use was under 3 months in newly diagnosed Graves' patients.

This clonotype was counted ten times or more. Its matching antigen is unknown. HTBI primers from iRepertoire and Arm-PCR of CDR3 regions yielded the TCR beta libraries. Using its own MiXCR run on the multiplex PCR reads, TCRdb lists one record per CDR3 protein. The sample lists approximately 440,000 distinct CDR3 sequences, roughly 15% occurring once. As to time point: newly diagnosed GD, antithyroid drugs for less than 3 months. PBMC RNA was the source of the TCR library. General observations from the study: Persistent patients shared more public clonotypes (2,741) than newly diagnosed patients (approximately 1,000).

The sample also formed part of further work on T cells in Graves' hyperthyroidism and ophthalmopathy. Per that paper: In making diagnoses, clinical symptoms, serum thyroxine and TRAb, thyroid ultrasound and orbital computed tomography were all used.

The source is a man aged 40-55 years with Graves disease. The specimen was peripheral blood mononuclear cells (PBMCs), collected at new diagnosis, from a patient treated with antithyroid drugs.

This chain's CDR3 is CASSLQGVDEQYF. The DNA of the CDR3 is TGTGCCAGCAGTCTTCAGGGCGTCGACGAGCAGTACTTC. This chain uses TRBV13 with TRBJ2-7; D might be TRBD1 (5 bases). The germline V and J ends were trimmed by 6 bases and 5 bases, with 14 bases remaining between them. The length of the CDR3 is 13 residues. CDR1 PRHDT and CDR2 FYEKMQ come from the germline V gene (reference sequence).